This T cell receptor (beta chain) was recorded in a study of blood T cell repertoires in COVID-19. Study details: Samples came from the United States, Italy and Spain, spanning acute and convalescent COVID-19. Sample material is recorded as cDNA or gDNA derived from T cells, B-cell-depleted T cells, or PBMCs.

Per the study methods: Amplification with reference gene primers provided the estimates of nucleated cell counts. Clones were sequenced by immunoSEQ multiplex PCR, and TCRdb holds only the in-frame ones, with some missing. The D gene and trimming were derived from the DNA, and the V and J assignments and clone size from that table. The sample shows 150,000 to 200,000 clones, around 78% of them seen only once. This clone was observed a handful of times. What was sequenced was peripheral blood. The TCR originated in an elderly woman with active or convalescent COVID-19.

The CDR3 DNA is TGTGCCAGCAGCGCCCGACTAGCGGGGGTAGAGACCCAGTACTTC. It codes for CASSARLAGVETQYF. J is TRBJ2-5 and V is TRBV11-3, with 12 bases that match TRBD2. The length of the CDR3 is 15 residues. V dropped 5 bases and J dropped 4; count of bases not matched to a gene: 5. The germline gives CDR1 SGHNT, CDR2 YENEEA.